Listed below are T cell receptor beta chains from one sample, sequenced in a study of blood T cell repertoires in COVID-19. Data came from immunoSEQ multiplex PCR; TCRdb stores just in-frame clones and leaves some out. This sample has approximately 200,000 clones, with approximately 86% found just once. The sequenced sample consisted of PBMCs or T cells enriched from blood (not recorded which). These receptors all stem from a woman aged 25 to 39 who had been exposed to COVID-19. Both conserved end residues are trimmed from each CDR3.

j_call: TRBJ2-3; v_call: TRBV2; cdr3_aa: ASRDPGGFGDTQY
j_call: TRBJ2-7; v_call: TRBV5-5; cdr3_aa: ASSTKPGQGSYEQY
j_call: TRBJ1-1; v_call: TRBV11-3; cdr3_aa: ASRQGRNTEAF
j_call: TRBJ2-3; v_call: TRBV10-3; cdr3_aa: AISGEGSTDTQY
j_call: TRBJ1-5; v_call: TRBV19; cdr3_aa: ASSMGDRASNQPQH
j_call: TRBJ1-1; v_call: TRBV19; cdr3_aa: ATDRGLDTEAF
j_call: TRBJ1-5; v_call: TRBV15; cdr3_aa: ATSTPGQGSNQPQH
j_call: TRBJ1-1; v_call: TRBV28; cdr3_aa: ASSPGRTGRGAF
j_call: TRBJ1-1; v_call: TRBV6-5; cdr3_aa: ASRGGTGNTEAF
j_call: TRBJ2-7; v_call: TRBV28; cdr3_aa: ASRPGGQTEQSSYEQY
j_call: TRBJ1-5; v_call: TRBV5-1; cdr3_aa: ASSLETGGRQPQH
j_call: TRBJ2-7; v_call: TRBV4-1; cdr3_aa: ASSQEPPDRGNEQY
j_call: TRBJ1-1; v_call: TRBV5-4; cdr3_aa: ASSFDRNTEAF
j_call: TRBJ2-2; v_call: TRBV5-1; cdr3_aa: ASSFLANTGELF
j_call: TRBJ1-2; v_call: TRBV7-9; cdr3_aa: ASSLDRGRLGYT
j_call: TRBJ2-1; v_call: TRBV15; cdr3_aa: ATSIEQGAYNEQL
j_call: TRBJ2-3; v_call: TRBV19; cdr3_aa: ASSIAGRGLAGGANTDTQY
j_call: TRBJ2-7; v_call: TRBV7-6; cdr3_aa: ASSFRRGGDSYEQY
j_call: TRBJ1-4; v_call: TRBV7-9; cdr3_aa: ASSPGTGNEKLF
j_call: TRBJ1-2; v_call: TRBV29-1; cdr3_aa: SVQTVGPDGYT
j_call: TRBJ2-7; v_call: TRBV7-6; cdr3_aa: ASSLARLGVYEQY
j_call: TRBJ2-3; v_call: TRBV5-4; cdr3_aa: ASSGDRVDTQY
j_call: TRBJ2-7; v_call: TRBV28; cdr3_aa: ASSTRAGTGLFEQY
j_call: TRBJ1-1; v_call: TRBV19; cdr3_aa: ASSIRGQGNTEAF
j_call: TRBJ1-6; v_call: TRBV4-1; cdr3_aa: ASSQGVGGRDLRSYNSPLH
j_call: TRBJ1-2; v_call: TRBV19; cdr3_aa: ASSIEGGTGYGYGYT
j_call: TRBJ1-5; v_call: TRBV19; cdr3_aa: ASSTQTATGPQH